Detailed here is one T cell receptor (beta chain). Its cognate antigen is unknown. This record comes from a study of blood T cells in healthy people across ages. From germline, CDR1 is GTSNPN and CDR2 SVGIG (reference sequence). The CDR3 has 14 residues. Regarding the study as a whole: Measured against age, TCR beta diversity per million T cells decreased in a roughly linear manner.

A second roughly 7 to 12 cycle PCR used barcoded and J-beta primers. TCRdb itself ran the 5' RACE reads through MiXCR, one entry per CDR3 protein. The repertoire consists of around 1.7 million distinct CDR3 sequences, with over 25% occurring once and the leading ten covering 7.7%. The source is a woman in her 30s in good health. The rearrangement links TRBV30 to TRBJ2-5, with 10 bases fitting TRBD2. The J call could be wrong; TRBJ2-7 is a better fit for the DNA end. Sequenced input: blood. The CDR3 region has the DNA TGTGCCTGGAGTGCTAGCGGGAGAACTTACGAGCAGTACTTC. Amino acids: CAWSASGRTYEQYF.